A selection of T cell receptor beta chains follows, all from one sample in a study of T cells in Graves' hyperthyroidism and ophthalmopathy. Each CDR3 protein gets one entry after TCRdb re-called the multiplex PCR reads with MiXCR. The top ten clones hold 30% to 40% of a sample with approximately 600,000 distinct CDR3 sequences, about a fifth of them seen once. The specimen was blood. Every receptor here comes from a young man with Graves' ophthalmopathy. CDR3s include the opening cysteine and the closing phenylalanine or tryptophan. D genes are given only for firm matches. Clone size is given for some rows only: seen once, a few or many times, or a class if the clone is expanded.

J gene,D gene,clone size,V gene,CDR3 DNA,CDR3 protein
TRBJ2-1,TRBD2,NA,TRBV3-1,TGTGCCAGCAGCCAAGATGGTCTAGCGGGAGTCCCTGTCCCCAATGAGCAGTTCTTC,CASSQDGLAGVPVPNEQFF
TRBJ2-7,TRBD2,NA,TRBV7-6,TGTGCCAGCAGCTTAGCCATGACTAGCGCTAGCTCCTACGAGCAGTACTTC,CASSLAMTSASSYEQYF
TRBJ2-1,NA,many,TRBV28,TGTGCCAGCAGTGGTTCGGGCTCCTACAATGAGCAGTTCTTC,CASSGSGSYNEQFF
TRBJ2-5,TRBD2,many,TRBV6-1,TGTGCCAGCAGTTCGACTAGCGGGGGGGAGACCCAGTACTTC,CASSSTSGGETQYF
TRBJ2-1,TRBD1,NA,TRBV12-3/TRBV12-4,TGTGCCAGCAGTTTTAGAAAGGGGGCTAACAATGAGCAGTTCTTC,CASSFRKGANNEQFF
TRBJ1-5,NA,many,TRBV2,TGTGCCACCCAAGGGGGTCTCAGTCAGCCCCAGCATTTT,CATQGGLSQPQHF
TRBJ2-7,TRBD2,NA,TRBV10-3,TGTGCCATCAGTACGACTAGCAGCAGCTCCTACGAGCAGTACTTC,CAISTTSSSSYEQYF
TRBJ1-5,NA,NA,TRBV28,TGTGCCAGCAGCTCGAGTAGTGGGGGGCATCAGCCCCAGCATTTT,CASSSSSGGHQPQHF
TRBJ2-7,NA,NA,TRBV11-2,TGTGCCAGTTCCGGGCCCCAGTCCTACGAGCAGTACTTC,CASSGPQSYEQYF
TRBJ2-7,TRBD2,NA,TRBV7-9,TGTGCCAGCAGCTTAGCGCTAGCGGGAGAAATCGACGAGCAGTACTTC,CASSLALAGEIDEQYF
TRBJ1-1,NA,many,TRBV6-1,TGTGCCAGCAGGATCACCAGCGTCTCTAACACTGAAGCTTTCTTT,CASRITSVSNTEAFF
TRBJ1-6,TRBD1,few,TRBV20-1,TGCAGTGCTAGAGGAAGGGACAGGGTTAATTCACCCCTCCACTTT,CSARGRDRVNSPLHF
TRBJ2-5,NA,many,TRBV11-2,TGTGCCAGCAGCGCGGGACCTGGAGAGACCCAGTACTTC,CASSAGPGETQYF
TRBJ2-7,NA,NA,TRBV20-1,TGCAGTGCTAGAGACCCGGGGCAGAGCTCCTACGAGCAGTACTTC,CSARDPGQSSYEQYF
TRBJ2-5,TRBD2,once,TRBV15,TGTGCCACCACCCCCAGCGGGAGAACCCAAGAGACCCAGTACTTC,CATTPSGRTQETQYF
TRBJ1-2,NA,many,TRBV3-1,TGTGCCAGCAGCCAAGGACCCCTGGGAGGCTACACCTTC,CASSQGPLGGYTF
TRBJ2-5,TRBD1,few,TRBV6-5,TGTGCCAGCAGTTTTCAGGGCACAGGGGCCCAGTACTTC,CASSFQGTGAQYF
TRBJ1-2,NA,many,TRBV28,TGTGCCAGCAAAGTCAGAAACTATGGCTACACCTTC,CASKVRNYGYTF
TRBJ2-7,NA,NA,TRBV6-1,TGTGCCAGCAGTCGAGATAGCGTCCCCTACGAGCAGTACTTC,CASSRDSVPYEQYF
TRBJ2-1,TRBD2,few,TRBV27,TGTGCCAGCCGCGCAGCGGGAGACTACAATGAGCAGTTCTTC,CASRAAGDYNEQFF
TRBJ2-2,NA,NA,TRBV6-2/TRBV6-3,TGTGCCAGCAGTTACTCGAGAGGACGGGCCGACACCGGGGAGCTGTTTTTT,CASSYSRGRADTGELFF
TRBJ1-5,NA,NA,TRBV24-1,TGTGCCACCAGTGAACCCGGACCCCCAGTGAGGCCCCAGCATTTT,CATSEPGPPVRPQHF
TRBJ1-4,NA,once,TRBV30,TGTGCCTGGAGTCTGGGACGAGGTATCGAAAAACTGTTTTTT,CAWSLGRGIEKLFF
TRBJ2-3,TRBD2,once,TRBV7-9,TGTGCCAGCAGCCGAAGCGGGAGGCCGGATACGCAGTATTTT,CASSRSGRPDTQYF
TRBJ1-6,TRBD1,NA,TRBV27,TGTGCCAGCAGCGCGGGGACAGGGGGTTCACCCCTCCACTTT,CASSAGTGGSPLHF
TRBJ2-7,NA,NA,TRBV4-1,TGCGCCAGCAGCCAAATGACAGGGACTACCTACGAGCAGTACTTC,CASSQMTGTTYEQYF
TRBJ2-7,TRBD2,many,TRBV11-2,TGTGCCAGCAGCTCGACTAGCAGGCACAACGAGCAGTACTTC,CASSSTSRHNEQYF
TRBJ1-1,NA,NA,TRBV6-1,TGTGCCAGCGGCGAGAACACTGAAGCTTTCTTT,CASGENTEAFF
TRBJ1-1,NA,many,TRBV11-2,TGTGCCAGCAGCTTGGCAGGCGTATCGAACACTGAAGCTTTCTTT,CASSLAGVSNTEAFF
TRBJ2-7,NA,NA,TRBV10-3,TGTGCCATCAGTGAGTCTGGCAGGCACTACGAGCAGTACTTC,CAISESGRHYEQYF
TRBJ1-1,NA,once,TRBV4-3,TGCGCCAGCAGCCAAGGAGTTCAAGTGGAGACTGAAGCTTTCTTT,CASSQGVQVETEAFF
TRBJ2-1,TRBD2,few,TRBV20-1,TGCAGTGCTAGGCCGGGACTAGGAGCCTACAATGAGCAGTTCTTC,CSARPGLGAYNEQFF
TRBJ1-6,NA,NA,TRBV6-2/TRBV6-3,TGTGCCAGCAGTTACATCCGAGATAATTCACCCCTCCACTTT,CASSYIRDNSPLHF
TRBJ2-6,NA,NA,TRBV6-1,TGTGCCAGCAACCCAGGATACGGGGCGGGAAACTCTGGGGCCAACGTCCTGACTTTC,CASNPGYGAGNSGANVLTF
TRBJ2-2,NA,few,TRBV20-1,TGCAGTGCTAGAGACGACAGTGACACCGGGGAGCTGTTTTTT,CSARDDSDTGELFF
TRBJ2-7,NA,few,TRBV20-1,TGCAGTGGGGACTTAAGCTCCTACGAGCAGTACTTC,CSGDLSSYEQYF
TRBJ2-5,NA,few,TRBV12-3/TRBV12-4,TGTGCCAGCAGCAATCCGGAGACCCAGTACTTC,CASSNPETQYF
TRBJ2-7,NA,few,TRBV4-2,TGTGCCAGCAGCCAAGAGGGAACTTCCTACGAGCAGTACTTC,CASSQEGTSYEQYF
TRBJ2-7,NA,NA,TRBV7-9,TGTGCCAGCAGCTTAGTGGGGGGACGGTACTACGAGCAGTACTTC,CASSLVGGRYYEQYF
TRBJ2-7,NA,NA,TRBV19,TGTGCCAGTAGTGTTTTGACGGCGGGGTCTGACGAGCAGTACTTC,CASSVLTAGSDEQYF
TRBJ1-5,TRBD1,few,TRBV2,TGTGCCAGCAGGGGGACAGGGAACAATCAGCCCCAGCAGTTT,CASRGTGNNQPQQF
TRBJ1-6,TRBD1,few,TRBV10-3,TGTGCCATCAGTGAGTCAGAACAGGGGAGGTCACCCCTCCACTTT,CAISESEQGRSPLHF
TRBJ2-1,TRBD2,few,TRBV3-1,TGTGCCAGCAGCCAAGCAGCTAGCGGGTGGGGCAATGAGCAGTTCTTC,CASSQAASGWGNEQFF
TRBJ2-5,TRBD2,few,TRBV20-1,TGCAGTGCTAGAGATCATAGGAGCGGGAGTTGGCAAGAGACCCAGTACTTC,CSARDHRSGSWQETQYF
TRBJ1-6,NA,NA,TRBV3-1,TGTGCCAGCAGCCTCGGGCAGGGGCGCGGCTCACCCCTCCACTTT,CASSLGQGRGSPLHF
TRBJ2-7,TRBD2,NA,TRBV19,TGTGCCAGTAGTATTTCAGCGGGAGTGTCTTCCTACGAGCAGTACTTC,CASSISAGVSSYEQYF
TRBJ2-1,TRBD1,NA,TRBV11-2,TGTGCCAGCAGCACACAGGGGGCTGTGACCAAAAACATTCAGTTCTTC,CASSTQGAVTKNIQFF
TRBJ2-1,TRBD2,few,TRBV20-1,TGCAGTGCTAGGCGGCGGGAGGCCTACAATGAGCAGTTCTTC,CSARRREAYNEQFF
TRBJ1-4,NA,many,TRBV11-2,TGTGCCAGCAGCCTCGGCGGAGCGGTCGAAAAACTGTTTTTT,CASSLGGAVEKLFF
TRBJ1-1,TRBD1,NA,TRBV25-1,TGTGCCAGCAGTGAAGGGGACAGGGGAGGAGCTTTCTTT,CASSEGDRGGAFF
TRBJ2-1,TRBD2,many,TRBV20-1,TGCAGTGCTAGTCCCCAGCGGGAGGGGAATGAGCAGTTCTTC,CSASPQREGNEQFF
TRBJ1-5,NA,NA,TRBV20-1,TGCAGTGCTGAGATGGCTACGGGGCAGCCCCAGCATTTT,CSAEMATGQPQHF
TRBJ1-1,NA,NA,TRBV5-6,TGTGCCAGCAGTTCGACAGGAGGCCAAGTGAAAGCTTTCTTT,CASSSTGGQVKAFF
TRBJ2-5,TRBD1,NA,TRBV25-1,TGTGCCAGCAGTGAACCGGGACAGGGGCCCCTAGAGACCCAGTACTTC,CASSEPGQGPLETQYF
TRBJ1-2,NA,many,TRBV2,TGTGCCAGCAGTGAAGAAGGCTATGGCTACACCTTC,CASSEEGYGYTF
TRBJ2-7,TRBD1,NA,TRBV6-1,TGTGCCAGCTCCAACAACAGGGGGCTCGAGCCCTACGAGCAGTACTTC,CASSNNRGLEPYEQYF
TRBJ2-7,TRBD1,NA,TRBV29-1,TGCAGCGTTGTTGATCGGGACAGGGAGCTAAAGGGGGCCTACGAGCAGTACTTC,CSVVDRDRELKGAYEQYF
TRBJ2-7,NA,many,TRBV7-9,TGTGCCAGCAGCTCCAGGGGGGACGAGCAGTACTTC,CASSSRGDEQYF
TRBJ2-7,TRBD2,many,TRBV29-1,TGCAGCGTTCAGCTAGCGGGACCCTACGAGCAGTACTTC,CSVQLAGPYEQYF